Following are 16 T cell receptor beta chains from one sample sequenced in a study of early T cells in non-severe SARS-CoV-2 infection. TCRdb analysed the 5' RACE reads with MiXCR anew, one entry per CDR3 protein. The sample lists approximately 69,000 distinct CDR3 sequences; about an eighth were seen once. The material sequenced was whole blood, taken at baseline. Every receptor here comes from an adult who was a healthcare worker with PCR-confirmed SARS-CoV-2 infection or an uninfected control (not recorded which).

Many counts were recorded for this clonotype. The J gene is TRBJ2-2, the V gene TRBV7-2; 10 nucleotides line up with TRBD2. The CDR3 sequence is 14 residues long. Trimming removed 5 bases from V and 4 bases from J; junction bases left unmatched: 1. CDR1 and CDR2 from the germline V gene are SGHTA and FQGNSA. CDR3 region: CASSPSGSTGELFF. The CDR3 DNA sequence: TGTGCCAGCAGCCCTAGCGGGAGCACCGGGGAGCTGTTTTTT.

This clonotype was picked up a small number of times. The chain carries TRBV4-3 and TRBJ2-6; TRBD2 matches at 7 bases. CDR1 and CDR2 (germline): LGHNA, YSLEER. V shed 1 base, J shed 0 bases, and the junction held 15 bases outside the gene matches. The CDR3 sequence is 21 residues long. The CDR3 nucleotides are TGCGCCAGCAGCCAAGTCTGGGGCAAACTAGCGTCTAACTCTGGGGCCAACGTCCTGACTTTC. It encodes CASSQVWGKLASNSGANVLTF.

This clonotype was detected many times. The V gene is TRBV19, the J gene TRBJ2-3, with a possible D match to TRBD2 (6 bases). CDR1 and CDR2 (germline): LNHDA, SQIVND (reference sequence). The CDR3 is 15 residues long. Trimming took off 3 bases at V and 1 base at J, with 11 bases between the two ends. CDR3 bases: TGTGCCAGTAGTATGCCTCCGGGGGGCACAGATACGCAGTATTTT. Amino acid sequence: CASSMPPGGTDTQYF.

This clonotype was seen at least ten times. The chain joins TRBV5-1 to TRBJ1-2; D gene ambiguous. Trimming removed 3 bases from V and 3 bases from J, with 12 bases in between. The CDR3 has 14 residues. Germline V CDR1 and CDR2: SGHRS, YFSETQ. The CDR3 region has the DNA TGCGCCAGCAGCTCGGCTCCCGGAGACTATGGCTACACCTTC. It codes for CASSSAPGDYGYTF.

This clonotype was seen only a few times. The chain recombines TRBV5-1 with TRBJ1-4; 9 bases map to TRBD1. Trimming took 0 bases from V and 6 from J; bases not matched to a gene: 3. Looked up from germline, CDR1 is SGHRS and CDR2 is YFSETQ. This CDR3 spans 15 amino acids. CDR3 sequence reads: CASSLGDRDHEKLFF. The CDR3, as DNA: TGCGCCAGCAGCTTGGGGGACAGGGACCATGAAAAACTGTTTTTT. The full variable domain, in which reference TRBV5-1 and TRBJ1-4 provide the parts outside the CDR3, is KAGVTQTPRYLIKTRGQQVTLSCSPISGHRSVSWYQQTPGQGLQFLFEYFSETQRNKGNFPGRFSGRQFSNSRSEMNVSTLELGDSALYLCASSLGDRDHEKLFFGSGTQLSVL.

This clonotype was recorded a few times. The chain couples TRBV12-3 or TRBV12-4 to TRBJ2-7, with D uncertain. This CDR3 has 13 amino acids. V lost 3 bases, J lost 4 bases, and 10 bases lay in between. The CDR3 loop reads CASSFARRYEQYF. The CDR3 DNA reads TGTGCCAGCAGTTTCGCTAGGCGATACGAGCAGTACTTC.

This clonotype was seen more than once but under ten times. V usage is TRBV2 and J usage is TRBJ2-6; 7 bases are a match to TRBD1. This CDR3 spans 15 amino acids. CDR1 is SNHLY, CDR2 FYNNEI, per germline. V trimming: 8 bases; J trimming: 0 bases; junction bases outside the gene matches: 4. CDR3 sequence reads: CASSRDSSGANVLTF. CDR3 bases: TGTGCCAGCTCACGGGACAGCTCTGGGGCCAACGTCCTGACTTTC.

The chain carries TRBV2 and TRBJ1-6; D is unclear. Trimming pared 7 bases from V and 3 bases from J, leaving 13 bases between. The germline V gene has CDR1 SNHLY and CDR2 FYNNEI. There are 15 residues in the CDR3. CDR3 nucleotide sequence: TGTGCCAGCATTTGGGAACGGAGCTATAATTCACCCCTCCACTTT. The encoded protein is CASIWERSYNSPLHF.

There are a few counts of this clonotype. The CDR3 DNA follows: TGTGCCAGCAGCTCCATAGCGGGGGGGCCATTTTATGAGCAGTTCTTC. It translates to CASSSIAGGPFYEQFF. This chain joins TRBV7-9 and TRBJ2-1, with TRBD2 identical over 11 bases. The CDR3 has 16 residues. V was clipped by 4 bases and J by 8 bases; unmatched bases: 10. Germline values: CDR1 SEHNR, CDR2 FQNEAQ (reference sequence).

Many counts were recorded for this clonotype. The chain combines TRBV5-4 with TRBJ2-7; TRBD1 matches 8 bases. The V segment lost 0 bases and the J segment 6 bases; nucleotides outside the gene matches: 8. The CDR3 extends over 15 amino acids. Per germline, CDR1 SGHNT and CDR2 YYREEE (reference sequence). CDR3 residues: CASSLERQGFREQYF. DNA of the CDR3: TGTGCCAGCAGCTTGGAGAGACAGGGGTTTCGCGAGCAGTACTTC.

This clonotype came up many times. The CDR3 is CASSSGAYEQYF. CDR3 in DNA: TGTGCCAGCAGTTCCGGGGCCTACGAGCAGTACTTC. The chain employs TRBV12-3 or TRBV12-4 and TRBJ2-7, with D possibly matching TRBD2 (5 bases). Trimming took 4 bases from V and 2 from J, leaving 6 bases between them. The CDR3 has 12 residues.

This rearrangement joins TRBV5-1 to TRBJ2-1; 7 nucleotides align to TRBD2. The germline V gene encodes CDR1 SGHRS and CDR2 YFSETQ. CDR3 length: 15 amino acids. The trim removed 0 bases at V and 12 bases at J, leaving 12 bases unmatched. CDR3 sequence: CASSLGLAGGFGQFF. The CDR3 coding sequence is TGCGCCAGCAGCTTGGGATTAGCGGGTGGATTCGGGCAGTTCTTC.

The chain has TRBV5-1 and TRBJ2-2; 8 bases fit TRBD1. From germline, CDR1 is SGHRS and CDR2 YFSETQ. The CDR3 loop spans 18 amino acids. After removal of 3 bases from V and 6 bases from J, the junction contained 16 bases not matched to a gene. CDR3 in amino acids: CASSSAPAGQGASGELFF. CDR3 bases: TGCGCCAGCAGCTCAGCCCCGGCCGGGCAGGGGGCGTCCGGGGAGCTGTTTTTT. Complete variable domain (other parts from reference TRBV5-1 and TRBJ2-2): KAGVTQTPRYLIKTRGQQVTLSCSPISGHRSVSWYQQTPGQGLQFLFEYFSETQRNKGNFPGRFSGRQFSNSRSEMNVSTLELGDSALYLCASSSAPAGQGASGELFFGEGSRLTVL.

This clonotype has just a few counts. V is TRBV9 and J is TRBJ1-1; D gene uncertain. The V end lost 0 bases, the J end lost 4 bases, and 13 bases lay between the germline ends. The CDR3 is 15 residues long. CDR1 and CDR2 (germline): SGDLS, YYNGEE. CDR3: CASSVGLRGITEAFF. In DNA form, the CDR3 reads TGTGCCAGCAGCGTAGGGTTACGTGGTATCACTGAAGCTTTCTTT. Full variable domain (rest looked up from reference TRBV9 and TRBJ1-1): DSGVTQTPKHLITATGQRVTLRCSPRSGDLSVYWYQQSLDQGLQFLIQYYNGEERAKGNILERFSAQQFPDLHSELNLSSLELGDSALYFCASSVGLRGITEAFFGQGTRLTVV.

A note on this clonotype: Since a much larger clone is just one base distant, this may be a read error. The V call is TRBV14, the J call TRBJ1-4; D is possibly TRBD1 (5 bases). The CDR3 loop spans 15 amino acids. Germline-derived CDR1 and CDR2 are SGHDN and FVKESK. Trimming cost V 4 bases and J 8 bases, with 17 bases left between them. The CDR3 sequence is CASSLAGAIGEKLFF. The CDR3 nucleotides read TGTGCCAGCAGCCTAGCCGGGGCCATCGGGGAAAAACTGTTTTTT.

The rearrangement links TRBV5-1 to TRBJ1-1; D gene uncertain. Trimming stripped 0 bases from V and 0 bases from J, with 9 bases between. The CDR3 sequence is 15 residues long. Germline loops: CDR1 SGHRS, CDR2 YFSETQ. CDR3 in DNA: TGCGCCAGCAGCTTGGCGGGCAGCCTGAACACTGAAGCTTTCTTT. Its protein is CASSLAGSLNTEAFF. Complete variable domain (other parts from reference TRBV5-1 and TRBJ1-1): KAGVTQTPRYLIKTRGQQVTLSCSPISGHRSVSWYQQTPGQGLQFLFEYFSETQRNKGNFPGRFSGRQFSNSRSEMNVSTLELGDSALYLCASSLAGSLNTEAFFGQGTRLTVV.